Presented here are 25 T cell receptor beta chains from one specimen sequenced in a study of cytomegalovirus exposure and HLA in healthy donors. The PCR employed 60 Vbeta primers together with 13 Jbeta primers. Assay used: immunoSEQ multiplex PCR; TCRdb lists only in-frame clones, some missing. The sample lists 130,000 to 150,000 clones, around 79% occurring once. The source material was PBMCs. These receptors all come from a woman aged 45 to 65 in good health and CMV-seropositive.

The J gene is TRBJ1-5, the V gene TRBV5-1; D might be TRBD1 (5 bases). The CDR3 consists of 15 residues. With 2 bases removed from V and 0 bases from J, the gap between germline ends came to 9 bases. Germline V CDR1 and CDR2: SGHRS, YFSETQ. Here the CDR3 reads CASSLGGHSNQPQHF. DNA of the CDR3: TGCGCCAGCAGCTTAGGTGGACATAGCAATCAGCCCCAGCATTTT.

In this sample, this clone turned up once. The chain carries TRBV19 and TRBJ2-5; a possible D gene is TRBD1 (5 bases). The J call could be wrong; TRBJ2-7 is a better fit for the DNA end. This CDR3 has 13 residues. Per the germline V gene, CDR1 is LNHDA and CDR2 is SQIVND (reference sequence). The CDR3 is CASSPRVNNEQYF. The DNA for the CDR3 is TGTGCCAGTAGCCCCAGGGTAAACAACGAGCAGTACTTC.

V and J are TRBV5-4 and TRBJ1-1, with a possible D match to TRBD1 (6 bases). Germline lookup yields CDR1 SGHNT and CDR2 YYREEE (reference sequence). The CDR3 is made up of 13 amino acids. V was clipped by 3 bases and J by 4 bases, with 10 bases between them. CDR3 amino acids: CASSSTGATEAFF. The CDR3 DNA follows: TGTGCCAGCAGCTCGACAGGAGCCACTGAAGCTTTCTTT.

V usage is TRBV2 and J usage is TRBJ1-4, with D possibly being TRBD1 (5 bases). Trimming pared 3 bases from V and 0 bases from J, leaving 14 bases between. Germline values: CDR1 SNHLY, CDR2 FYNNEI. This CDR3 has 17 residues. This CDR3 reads CASSDHGQVATNEKLFF. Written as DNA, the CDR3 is TGTGCCAGCAGTGATCACGGACAAGTTGCAACTAATGAAAAACTGTTTTTT.

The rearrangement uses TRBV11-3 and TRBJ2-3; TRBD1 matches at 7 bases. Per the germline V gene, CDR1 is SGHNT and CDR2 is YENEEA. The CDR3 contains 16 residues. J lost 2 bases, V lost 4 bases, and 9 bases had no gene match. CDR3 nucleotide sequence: TGTGCCAGCAGCTCCCGTGTAGGGGGCATCACAGATACGCAGTATTTT. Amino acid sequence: CASSSRVGGITDTQYF.

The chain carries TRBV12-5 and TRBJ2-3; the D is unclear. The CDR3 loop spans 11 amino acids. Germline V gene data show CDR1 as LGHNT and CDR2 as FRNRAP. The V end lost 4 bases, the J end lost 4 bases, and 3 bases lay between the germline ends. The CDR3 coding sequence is TGTGCTAGTGGTTCATCAGATACGCAGTATTTT. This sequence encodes CASGSSDTQYF.

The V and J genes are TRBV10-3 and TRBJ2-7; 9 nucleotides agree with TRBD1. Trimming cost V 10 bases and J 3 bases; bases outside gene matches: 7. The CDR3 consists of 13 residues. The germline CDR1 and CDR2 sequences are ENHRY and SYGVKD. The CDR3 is CATEAGQGYEQYF. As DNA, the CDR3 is TGTGCCACCGAAGCGGGACAGGGCTACGAGCAGTACTTC.

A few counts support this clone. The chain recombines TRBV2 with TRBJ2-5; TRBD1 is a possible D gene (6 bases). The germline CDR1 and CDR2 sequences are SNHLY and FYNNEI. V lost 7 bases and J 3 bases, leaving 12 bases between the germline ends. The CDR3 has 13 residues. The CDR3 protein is CASNGQLEETQYF. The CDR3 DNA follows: TGTGCCAGCAACGGACAGTTAGAAGAGACCCAGTACTTC.

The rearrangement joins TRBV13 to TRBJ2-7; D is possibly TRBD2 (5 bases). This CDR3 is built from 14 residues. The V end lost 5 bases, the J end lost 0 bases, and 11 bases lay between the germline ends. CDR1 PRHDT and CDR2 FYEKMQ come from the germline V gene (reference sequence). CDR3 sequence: CASSPTGFSYEQYF. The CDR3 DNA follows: TGTGCCAGCAGCCCTACGGGATTCTCCTACGAGCAGTACTTC.

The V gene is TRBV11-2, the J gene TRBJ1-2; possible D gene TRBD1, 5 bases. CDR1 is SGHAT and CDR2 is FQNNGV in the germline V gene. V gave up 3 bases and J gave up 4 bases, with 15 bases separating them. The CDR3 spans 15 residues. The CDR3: CASSFEAGGGYGYTF. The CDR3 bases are TGTGCCAGCAGCTTTGAGGCGGGCGGGGGCTATGGCTACACCTTC.

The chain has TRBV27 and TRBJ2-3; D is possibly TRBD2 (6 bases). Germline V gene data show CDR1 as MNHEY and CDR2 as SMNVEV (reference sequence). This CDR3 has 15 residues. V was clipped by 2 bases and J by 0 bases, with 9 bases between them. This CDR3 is CASSLAGRSTDTQYF. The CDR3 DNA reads TGTGCCAGCAGTTTAGCGGGGCGAAGCACAGATACGCAGTATTTT.

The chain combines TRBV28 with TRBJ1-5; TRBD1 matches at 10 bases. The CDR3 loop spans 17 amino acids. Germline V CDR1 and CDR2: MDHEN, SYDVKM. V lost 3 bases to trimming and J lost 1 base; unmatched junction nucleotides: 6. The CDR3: CASSFFGGQGSNQPQHF. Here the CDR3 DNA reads TGTGCCAGCAGTTTTTTTGGGGGACAGGGGAGCAATCAGCCCCAGCATTTT.

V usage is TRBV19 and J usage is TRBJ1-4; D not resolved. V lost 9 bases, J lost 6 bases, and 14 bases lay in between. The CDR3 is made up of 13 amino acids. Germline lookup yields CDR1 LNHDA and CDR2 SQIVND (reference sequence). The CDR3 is CASLGRGYEKLFF. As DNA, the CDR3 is TGTGCCAGCTTGGGCAGAGGGTATGAAAAACTGTTTTTT.

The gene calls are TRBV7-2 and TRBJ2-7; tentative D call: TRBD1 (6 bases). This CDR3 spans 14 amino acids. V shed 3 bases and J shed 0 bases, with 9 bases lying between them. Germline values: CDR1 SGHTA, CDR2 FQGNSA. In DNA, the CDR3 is TGTGCCAGCAGCTTGGGACATTCCTCCTACGAGCAGTACTTC. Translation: CASSLGHSSYEQYF.

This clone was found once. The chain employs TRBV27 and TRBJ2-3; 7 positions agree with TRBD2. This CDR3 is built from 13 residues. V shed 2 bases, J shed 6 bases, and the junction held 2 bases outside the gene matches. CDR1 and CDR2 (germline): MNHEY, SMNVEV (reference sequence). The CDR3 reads CASSLRGDDTQYF. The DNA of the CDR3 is TGTGCCAGCAGTTTACGGGGGGACGATACGCAGTATTTT.

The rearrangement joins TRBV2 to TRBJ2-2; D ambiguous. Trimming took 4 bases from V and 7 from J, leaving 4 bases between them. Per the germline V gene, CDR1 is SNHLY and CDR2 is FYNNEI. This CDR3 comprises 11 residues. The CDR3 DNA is TGTGCCAGCAGTGCGGTCGGGGAGCTGTTTTTT. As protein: CASSAVGELFF.

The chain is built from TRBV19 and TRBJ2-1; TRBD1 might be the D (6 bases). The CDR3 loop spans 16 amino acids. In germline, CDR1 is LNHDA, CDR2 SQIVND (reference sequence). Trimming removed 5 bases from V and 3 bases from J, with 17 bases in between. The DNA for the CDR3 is TGTGCCAGTAGTTTTCCCTTTGGGACACTCTACAATGAGCAGTTCTTC. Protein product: CASSFPFGTLYNEQFF. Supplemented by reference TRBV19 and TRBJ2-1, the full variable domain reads DGGITQSPKYLFRKEGQNVTLSCEQNLNHDAMYWYRQDPGQGLRLIYYSQIVNDFQKGDIAEGYSVSREKKESFPLTVTSAQKNPTAFYLCASSFPFGTLYNEQFFGPGTRLTVL.

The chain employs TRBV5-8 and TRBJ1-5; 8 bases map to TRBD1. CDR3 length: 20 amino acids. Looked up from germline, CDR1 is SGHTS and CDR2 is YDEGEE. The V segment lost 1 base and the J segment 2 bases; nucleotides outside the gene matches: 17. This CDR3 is CASSLPFGQGISSRNQPQHF. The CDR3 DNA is TGTGCCAGCAGCTTGCCCTTCGGACAGGGTATTTCATCCCGCAATCAGCCCCAGCATTTT.

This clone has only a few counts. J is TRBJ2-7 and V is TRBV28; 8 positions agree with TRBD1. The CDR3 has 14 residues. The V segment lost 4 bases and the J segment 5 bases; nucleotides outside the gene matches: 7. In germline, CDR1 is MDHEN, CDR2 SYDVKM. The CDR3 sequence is CASSSIQGVDEQYF. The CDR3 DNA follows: TGTGCCAGCAGTTCAATACAGGGGGTCGACGAGCAGTACTTC.

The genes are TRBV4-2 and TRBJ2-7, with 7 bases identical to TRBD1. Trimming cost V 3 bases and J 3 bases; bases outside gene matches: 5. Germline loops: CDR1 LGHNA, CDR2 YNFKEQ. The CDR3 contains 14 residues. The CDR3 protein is CASSQPGQNYEQYF. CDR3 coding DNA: TGTGCCAGCAGCCAGCCGGGACAGAACTACGAGCAGTACTTC.

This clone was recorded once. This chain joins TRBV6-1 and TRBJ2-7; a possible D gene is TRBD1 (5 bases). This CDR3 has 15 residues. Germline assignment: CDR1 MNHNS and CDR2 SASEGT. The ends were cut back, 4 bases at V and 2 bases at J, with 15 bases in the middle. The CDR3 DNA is TGTGCCAGCAGTGCAAGCGTAGGGGTAGCCTACGAGCAGTACTTC. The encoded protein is CASSASVGVAYEQYF.

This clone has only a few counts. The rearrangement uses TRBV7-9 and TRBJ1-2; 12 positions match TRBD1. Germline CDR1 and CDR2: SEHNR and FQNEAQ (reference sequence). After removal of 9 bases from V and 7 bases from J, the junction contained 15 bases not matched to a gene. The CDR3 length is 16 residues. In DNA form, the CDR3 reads TGTGCCAGTCAATCGGGACAGGGGGCCTTATACTCTGGCTACACCTTC. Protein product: CASQSGQGALYSGYTF.

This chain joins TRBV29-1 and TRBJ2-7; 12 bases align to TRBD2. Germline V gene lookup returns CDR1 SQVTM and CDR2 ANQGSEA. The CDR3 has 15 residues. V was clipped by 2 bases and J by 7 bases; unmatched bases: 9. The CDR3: CSVELPSGGVQEQYF. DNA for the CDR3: TGCAGCGTTGAACTCCCTAGCGGGGGGGTACAGGAGCAGTACTTC.

The CDR3 loop is CATSVRQAAGTIYF. The CDR3, as DNA: TGTGCCACCAGCGTTCGACAGGCCGCGGGCACCATATATTTT. The rearrangement uses TRBV15 and TRBJ1-3; D is perhaps TRBD1 (6 bases). Germline CDR1 LNHNV, CDR2 YYDKDF (reference sequence). The CDR3 is 14 amino acids. Trimming cost V 5 bases and J 9 bases, with 17 bases left between them.

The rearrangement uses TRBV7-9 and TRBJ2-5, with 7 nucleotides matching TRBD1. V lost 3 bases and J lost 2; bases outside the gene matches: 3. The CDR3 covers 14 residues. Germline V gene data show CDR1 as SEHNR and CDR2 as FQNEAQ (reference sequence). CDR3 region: CASSFWTGQETQYF. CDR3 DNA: TGTGCCAGCAGCTTCTGGACAGGACAAGAGACCCAGTACTTC. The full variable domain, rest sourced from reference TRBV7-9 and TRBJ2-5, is DTGVSQNPRHKITKRGQNVTFRCDPISEHNRLYWYRQTLGQGPEFLTYFQNEAQLEKSRLLSDRFSAERPKGSFSTLEIQRTEQGDSAMYLCASSFWTGQETQYFGPGTRLLVL.